The present TCR beta chain was sequenced within a study of Tregs in tolerant kidney transplant recipients. Concerning this clone: Its antigen is unknown.

Regarding the study as a whole: Activated donor B cell expansion appeared to reveal the most relevant donor-specific TCRbeta repertoire.

Assay used: immunoSEQ multiplex PCR; TCRdb lists only in-frame clones, some missing. The top ten clones hold approximately 11% of a sample with some 66,000 clones, roughly 89% of them seen once. The CDR3 extends over 15 amino acids. Germline V gene sequence: CDR1 MGHRA, CDR2 YSYEKL. The V end lost 4 bases, the J end lost 4 bases, and 17 bases lay between the germline ends. The chain links TRBV4-1 to TRBJ2-7, with D perhaps TRBD2 (6 bases). Sequencing was performed on CD8+ T cells from blood, taken before the transplant. The origin of this receptor is a human donor who received a combined kidney and bone marrow transplant. The CDR3 sequence: CASSPRGTLEYEQYF. DNA for the CDR3: TGCGCCAGCAGCCCGAGAGGGACTTTGGAGTACGAGCAGTACTTC.